What follows is one TCR beta chain and its context. The data were obtained in a study of blood T cell repertoires in COVID-19. Across the study: PBMCs, B-cell-depleted T cells, or T cells provided the cDNA or gDNA that made up the material.

Generated by immunoSEQ multiplex PCR, the TCRdb table keeps only in-frame clones and is missing some. The sample yields about 76,000 clones, roughly 80% seen once. CDR1 is PRHDT and CDR2 is FYEKMQ in the germline V gene (reference sequence). The CDR3 loop spans 14 amino acids. Trimming cost V 2 bases and J 4 bases, with 8 bases left between them. This receptor was obtained from a human donor in a cohort sampled during active COVID-19. Material for sequencing was peripheral blood. V is TRBV13 and J is TRBJ1-4; D is perhaps TRBD1 (6 bases). CDR3 region: CASSLRGNNEKLFF. CDR3 DNA sequence: TGTGCCAGCAGCTTAAGGGGGAATAATGAAAAACTGTTTTTT.